Here is one T cell receptor beta chain with its context. Its antigen remains unknown. Prepared libraries of TCR beta cDNA carried unique molecular identifiers. Input of roughly 0.9 to 11 million T cells yielded a few hundred thousand cDNA molecules. TCRdb independently ran MiXCR on the PCR reads; one entry per CDR3 protein. The repertoire holds 400,000 to 500,000 distinct CDR3 sequences, approximately 42% seen once, with less than 10% in the top ten. Germline V gives CDR1 DFQATT, CDR2 SNEGSKA (reference sequence). Trimming stripped 0 bases from V and 7 bases from J, with 16 bases between. The CDR3 has 14 amino acids. The sample belongs to a study of post-analysis software for immune sequencing data. Whole-study results and caveats: Patients showed TRBV5-6, TRBV5-1 and TRBV20-1 among 4 or 5 TRBV segments more frequent than in controls. Significantly decreased normalized Chao1 diversity was recorded for multiple sclerosis patients relative to controls. The authors found that F measure strongly co-clustered same-batch samples.

Specimen: blood. The sequence was obtained from a girl aged 2 to 9 with multiple sclerosis. The chain joins TRBV20-1 to TRBJ2-7, with TRBD1 as a possible D gene (6 bases). The CDR3 coding sequence is TGCAGTGCTAGAGATCAAAGGCAGGGGATTGAGCAGTACTTC. This encodes CSARDQRQGIEQYF.